The clone carrying this T cell receptor beta chain came up once. Per the study methods: Using reference gene primer amplification, nucleated cell counts were estimated. The assay was immunoSEQ multiplex PCR, and TCRdb's table has in-frame clones only and misses some. The V and J calls and clone size were taken over from that table, and D and trimming were inferred from the DNA. The table includes 87,000 or so clones, over 75% detected once. The data stem from a study of blood T cell repertoires in COVID-19. Overall study: The United States, Italy and Spain provided the acute and convalescent COVID-19 samples.

Trimming stripped 4 bases from V and 1 base from J, with 19 bases between. The germline CDR1 and CDR2 sequences are LGHDT and YNNKEL (reference sequence). The CDR3 length is 17 residues. The V and J genes are TRBV3-1 (or the pseudogene TRBV3-2) and TRBJ1-1, with a possible D match to TRBD1 (5 bases). This TCR came from a man aged 80 or over with acute or convalescent COVID-19. Sequencing was done on a sample of peripheral blood. In DNA form, the CDR3 reads TGTGCCAGCAGCCCCTCACCCGGCGGGACTGCGAACACTGAAGCTTTCTTT. Its translation: CASSPSPGGTANTEAFF.